Shown below are 30 T cell receptor beta chains from a single sample sequenced in a study of Ad26.COV2.S vaccination and SARS-CoV-2 variants. As for treatment: approximately 18 received Ad26.COV2.S at low or high dose, single or two shots; roughly 5 received placebo; per-sample allocation not given. Sampling was done on day 63 after the first vaccine or placebo injection. Clones were sequenced by immunoSEQ multiplex PCR, and TCRdb holds only the in-frame ones, with some missing. The sample includes a few hundred thousand clones, about 90% of them seen just once. Here the sequenced sample was peripheral blood, taken in a trial of Ad26.COV2.S vaccine versus placebo. These receptors came from a person between 18 and 65 years old who received the Ad26.COV2.S COVID-19 vaccine or a placebo.

This clone was counted a single time. The chain couples TRBV13 to TRBJ1-1; 7 bases align to TRBD1. Germline V gene data show CDR1 as PRHDT and CDR2 as FYEKMQ (reference sequence). CDR3 length: 15 residues. V lost 4 bases to trimming and J lost 7 bases; unmatched junction nucleotides: 12. CDR3 in amino acids: CASSSSHDRQGEAFF. CDR3 DNA: TGTGCCAGCAGCTCTTCCCACGATCGACAGGGTGAAGCTTTCTTT.

In this sample, this clone turned up a few times. V is TRBV20-1 and J is TRBJ2-5; TRBD2 might be the D (5 bases). The CDR3 contains 10 residues. CDR1 and CDR2 from the germline V gene are DFQATT and SNEGSKA (reference sequence). Trimming removed 6 bases from V and 4 bases from J, with 6 bases in between. The CDR3 bases are TGCAGTGCCGGGATAGAGACCCAGTACTTC. Translation: CSAGIETQYF.

This chain links TRBV21-1 with TRBJ1-4. TRBV21-1 has pseudogene status. The CDR3 spans 16 residues. The CDR3 bases are TGTGCCAGCAGCTTCCAACGGGTGCCAACTAATGAAAAACTGTTTTTT. Its protein product is CASSFQRVPTNEKLFF.

The V gene is TRBV9, the J gene TRBJ1-2; D is uncertain. This CDR3 is built from 14 residues. Germline values: CDR1 SGDLS, CDR2 YYNGEE. Deletions cut 2 bases from V and 1 base from J, with 9 bases between. CDR3 nucleotides: TGTGCCAGCAGCGTTAAGGGAGTTAACTATGGCTACACCTTC. The encoded protein is CASSVKGVNYGYTF.

This clone has just a few counts. This chain connects TRBV7-9 to TRBJ1-2, with D hard to call. CDR1 SEHNR and CDR2 FQNEAQ come from the germline V gene (reference sequence). Between the trimmed V and J ends, which lost 2 bases and 4 bases, there was a span of 8 bases. CDR3 length equals 13 residues. CDR3 DNA: TGTGCCAGCAGCTTAAGGGCATTCTATGGCTACACCTTC. This codes for CASSLRAFYGYTF.

CDR3: CASSLAEGYGYTF. Written as DNA, the CDR3 is TGCGCCAGCAGCTTGGCCGAGGGGTATGGCTACACCTTC. The genes are TRBV5-1 and TRBJ1-2, with D maybe TRBD1 (5 bases). Germline V CDR1 and CDR2: SGHRS, YFSETQ. V was shortened by 0 bases and J by 5 bases, with 8 bases between the two germline ends. This CDR3 has 13 amino acids.

CDR3 sequence reads: CASSPNTGPSNNQPQHF. CDR3 nucleotide sequence: TGTGCCAGCTCACCTAATACGGGACCGAGTAACAATCAGCCCCAGCATTTT. The chain uses TRBV18 and TRBJ1-5, with D perhaps TRBD1 (5 bases). The germline gives CDR1 KGHSH, CDR2 LQKENI. The CDR3 length is 17 residues. V lost 3 bases, J lost 3 bases, and 18 bases lay in between.

This clone came up once. The chain uses TRBV29-1 and TRBJ1-2; 7 positions agree with TRBD1. J lost 3 bases, V lost 0 bases, and 4 bases had no gene match. Germline values: CDR1 SQVTM, CDR2 ANQGSEA. The CDR3 has 14 residues. For the CDR3, the DNA is TGCAGCGTTGAAGACCCGGGACAGTACTATGGCTACACCTTC. Amino acid sequence: CSVEDPGQYYGYTF.

The sample holds a few counts of this clone. This same CDR3 is encoded by further DNA sequences in the sample. The genes are TRBV9 and TRBJ2-7; no clear D gene. Germline assignment: CDR1 SGDLS and CDR2 YYNGEE. Trimming stripped 0 bases from V and 3 bases from J, with 1 base between. The CDR3 is 11 residues long. The CDR3 here is CASSVGYEQYF. CDR3 in DNA: TGTGCCAGCAGCGTAGGCTACGAGCAGTACTTC.

This clone was seen ten or more times. The chain recombines TRBV15 with TRBJ1-5; D uncertain. The germline V gene encodes CDR1 LNHNV and CDR2 YYDKDF (reference sequence). This CDR3 comprises 12 residues. Trimming removed 1 base from V and 5 bases from J, with 3 bases in between. CDR3 in amino acids: CATSRGDQPQHF. The CDR3 DNA is TGTGCCACCAGCAGAGGGGATCAGCCCCAGCATTTT.

The CDR3 here is CSASGLAGQGAQHF. CDR3 sequence (DNA): TGCAGTGCTAGTGGTCTGGCCGGACAGGGAGCCCAGCATTTT. V is TRBV20-1 and J is TRBJ1-5, with 8 nucleotides matching TRBD1. The junction had 12 bases not matched to a gene; V was cut back by 3 bases and J by 11 bases. CDR3 length: 14 amino acids. Germline values: CDR1 DFQATT, CDR2 SNEGSKA (reference sequence).

The chain links TRBV5-1 to TRBJ2-1; possible D gene TRBD2, 6 bases. CDR3 length: 16 amino acids. Between the trimmed V and J ends, which lost 3 bases and 4 bases, there was a span of 17 bases. The germline gives CDR1 SGHRS, CDR2 YFSETQ. The CDR3 nucleotides read TGCGCCAGCAGCTGGCCGGTCGGCGGGGTTTACAATGAGCAGTTCTTC. Its translation is CASSWPVGGVYNEQFF.

In its sample, this clone was seen a few times. The V gene is TRBV19, the J gene TRBJ1-5; D is possibly TRBD1 (5 bases). In germline, CDR1 is LNHDA, CDR2 SQIVND (reference sequence). V was clipped by 7 bases and J by 7 bases, with 17 bases between them. This CDR3 spans 14 amino acids. This chain's CDR3 is CASTFGAVGQPQHF. The CDR3 DNA reads as TGTGCCAGTACCTTCGGGGCAGTGGGACAGCCCCAGCATTTT.

The chain recombines TRBV7-2 with TRBJ2-5; D unresolved. This CDR3 comprises 14 residues. The germline CDR1 and CDR2 sequences are SGHTA and FQGNSA. V lost 5 bases, J lost 2 bases, and 12 bases lay in between. CDR3 residues: CASSPIQRQETQYF. In DNA, the CDR3 is TGTGCCAGCAGCCCGATACAGAGACAAGAGACCCAGTACTTC. The full variable domain, in which reference TRBV7-2 and TRBJ2-5 provide the parts outside the CDR3, is GAGVSQSPSNKVTEKGKDVELRCDPISGHTALYWYRQSLGQGLEFLIYFQGNSAPDKSGLPSDRFSAERTGGSVSTLTIQRTQQEDSAVYLCASSPIQRQETQYFGPGTRLLVL.

The chain joins TRBV19 to TRBJ1-3, with TRBD1 as a possible D gene (6 bases). V gave up 3 bases and J gave up 8 bases, with 17 bases separating them. The CDR3 contains 15 residues. Germline V CDR1 and CDR2: LNHDA, SQIVND (reference sequence). The CDR3 DNA is TGTGCCAGTAGTATCGGGGGCTCCCCTGCAGACACCATATATTTT. Residues: CASSIGGSPADTIYF.

The chain is built from TRBV7-9 and TRBJ2-3; 12 bases are shared with TRBD2. Germline CDR1 reads SEHNR; CDR2 reads FQNEAQ (reference sequence). J was trimmed by 5 bases and V by 5 bases; bases with no gene match: 5. CDR3 length: 15 amino acids. DNA for the CDR3: TGTGCCAGCAGCCCTAGCGGGGGGGCCCAAGATACGCAGTATTTT. Amino acid sequence: CASSPSGGAQDTQYF.

This clone is categorized as medium-sized. The chain uses TRBV3-1 (or the pseudogene TRBV3-2) and TRBJ1-6, with D hard to call. This CDR3 is 14 amino acids long. The V end lost 5 bases, the J end lost 4 bases, and 9 bases lay between the germline ends. Germline V lookup: CDR1 LGHDT, CDR2 YNNKEL (reference sequence). This CDR3 is CASSGLGYNSPLHF. The CDR3 nucleotides are TGTGCCAGCAGCGGCCTGGGGTATAATTCACCCCTCCACTTT.

This clone was seen only a few times. CDR3 DNA: TGTGCCAGCAGTTCACTGACAGGGGGTTCTGGAAACACCATATATTTT. Translation: CASSSLTGGSGNTIYF. The chain links TRBV27 to TRBJ1-3, with 9 nucleotides matching TRBD1. After removal of 4 bases from V and 1 base from J, the junction contained 5 bases not matched to a gene. There are 16 residues in the CDR3. Germline loops: CDR1 MNHEY, CDR2 SMNVEV (reference sequence).

The chain uses TRBV6-6 and TRBJ1-4, with D unclear. V lost 4 bases, J lost 6 bases, and 12 bases lay in between. Germline V lookup: CDR1 MNHNY, CDR2 SVGAGI (reference sequence). The CDR3 runs 14 residues. In DNA, the CDR3 is TGTGCCAGCAGTTCCCCCTCTCGGGATGAAAAACTGTTTTTT. This encodes CASSSPSRDEKLFF.

The chain has TRBV7-8 and TRBJ1-2, with 9 nucleotides matching TRBD1. The CDR3 length is 15 residues. CDR1 is SGHVS and CDR2 is FQNEAQ in the germline V gene. V lost 0 bases to trimming and J lost 5 bases; unmatched junction nucleotides: 4. In nucleotides, the CDR3 is TGTGCCAGCAGCTTAGCGGGACAGGGCATTTATGGCTACACCTTC. As protein: CASSLAGQGIYGYTF.

This chain links TRBV5-1 with TRBJ2-1; D gene ambiguous. The CDR3 consists of 16 residues. CDR1 SGHRS and CDR2 YFSETQ come from the germline V gene. The ends were cut back, 0 bases at V and 1 base at J, with 11 bases in the middle. CDR3 coding DNA: TGCGCCAGCAGCTTGGGGTTCGACATGTCCTACAATGAGCAGTTCTTC. This gives the protein CASSLGFDMSYNEQFF.

The chain recombines TRBV15 with TRBJ1-1; tentatively, D is TRBD1 (5 bases). Germline lookup yields CDR1 LNHNV and CDR2 YYDKDF (reference sequence). This CDR3 is built from 14 residues. V lost 0 bases and J 10 bases, leaving 15 bases between the germline ends. DNA for the CDR3: TGTGCCACCAGCAGAGATCGGGGGGTCCTGGGAGCTTTCTTT. Its protein is CATSRDRGVLGAFF.

The rearrangement links TRBV5-1 to TRBJ2-6; TRBD1 agrees at 9 bases. CDR1 and CDR2 from the germline V gene are SGHRS and YFSETQ. The CDR3 loop spans 16 amino acids. With 7 bases clipped from V and 0 bases from J, the junction kept 5 bases outside the gene matches. The CDR3 here is CASWTGDLSGANVLTF. As DNA, the CDR3 is TGCGCCAGCTGGACAGGGGACCTCTCTGGGGCCAACGTCCTGACTTTC.

The chain is built from TRBV19 and TRBJ1-2, with 7 bases matching TRBD1. Germline loops: CDR1 LNHDA, CDR2 SQIVND (reference sequence). The CDR3 extends over 15 amino acids. V trimming: 5 bases; J trimming: 8 bases; junction bases outside the gene matches: 14. CDR3 in DNA: TGTGCCAGTAGTCCACCGGACAGGTGGAGCGGAGGCTACACCTTC. Translating gives CASSPPDRWSGGYTF.

This clone has a handful of counts. V and J are TRBV2 and TRBJ2-4, with 8 nucleotides matching TRBD1. Losses at the gene ends were 4 bases for V and 6 bases for J; bases not matched to a gene: 5. The CDR3 loop spans 14 amino acids. CDR1 is SNHLY, CDR2 FYNNEI, per germline. In DNA form, the CDR3 reads TGTGCCAGCAGTGCCCGGACAGGGTTAAACATTCAGTACTTC. This encodes CASSARTGLNIQYF.

The rearrangement links TRBV6-2 or TRBV6-3 to TRBJ2-3; no clear D. CDR1 and CDR2 from the germline V gene are MNHEY and SVGEGT. The ends were cut back, 2 bases at V and 8 bases at J, with 8 bases in the middle. There are 12 residues in the CDR3. The CDR3 sequence is CASSYSWVTQYF. The DNA for the CDR3 is TGTGCCAGCAGTTACAGTTGGGTTACGCAGTATTTT.

The rearrangement links TRBV5-8 to TRBJ2-3; possible D gene TRBD2, 7 bases. Trimming removed 5 bases from V and 3 bases from J, with 25 bases in between. The V gene's germline CDR1 is SGHTS and CDR2 YDEGEE. The CDR3 sequence is 18 residues long. CDR3 residues: CASSIWAGGRSRTDTQYF. As DNA, the CDR3 is TGTGCCAGCAGTATATGGGCCGGGGGGCGAAGTAGGACAGATACGCAGTATTTT.

Remarks on this clone: One end of the junction is discordant with germline, which a read error may explain. The chain combines TRBV18 with TRBJ1-1; D remains ambiguous. The CDR3 is 12 residues long. Germline V lookup: CDR1 KGHSH, CDR2 LQKENI. This CDR3 is CASSPVEAEAFF. The CDR3 coding sequence is TGTGCCAGCTCACCAGTGGAGGCAGAAGCATTCTTT.

The CDR3 sequence is CASSQVSPGFAGELFF. The CDR3 DNA sequence: TGCGCCAGCAGCCAAGTCTCACCAGGGTTTGCCGGGGAGCTGTTTTTT. This chain joins TRBV4-3 and TRBJ2-2; the D gene is possibly TRBD1 (5 bases). CDR3 length: 16 amino acids. The V and J ends lost 1 base and 6 bases respectively, with 15 bases between them. From germline, CDR1 is LGHNA and CDR2 YSLEER.

The V gene is TRBV6-2 or TRBV6-3, the J gene TRBJ2-2, with TRBD1 identical over 10 bases. J was trimmed by 8 bases and V by 5 bases; bases with no gene match: 8. The germline CDR1 and CDR2 sequences are MNHEY and SVGEGT. The CDR3 spans 15 residues. CDR3 sequence reads: CASSDGQGDSGELFF. The CDR3 DNA is TGTGCCAGCAGTGACGGACAGGGGGATTCTGGGGAGCTGTTTTTT.